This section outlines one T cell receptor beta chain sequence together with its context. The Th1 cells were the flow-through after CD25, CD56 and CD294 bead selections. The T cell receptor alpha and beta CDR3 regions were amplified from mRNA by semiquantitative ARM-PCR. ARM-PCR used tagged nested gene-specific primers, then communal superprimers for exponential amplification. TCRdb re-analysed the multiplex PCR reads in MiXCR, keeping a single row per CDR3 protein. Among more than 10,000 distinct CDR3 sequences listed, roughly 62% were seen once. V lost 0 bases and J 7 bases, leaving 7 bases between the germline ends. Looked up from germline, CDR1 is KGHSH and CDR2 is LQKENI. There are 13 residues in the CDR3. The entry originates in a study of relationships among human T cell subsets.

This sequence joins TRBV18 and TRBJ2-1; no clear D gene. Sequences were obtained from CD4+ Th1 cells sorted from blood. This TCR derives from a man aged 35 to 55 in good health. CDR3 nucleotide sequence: TGTGCCAGCTCACCACCCACCCGGAATGAGCAGTTCTTC. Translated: CASSPPTRNEQFF.